This T cell receptor beta chain was recorded in a study of early stage breast cancer tumors. CDR1 LGHNA and CDR2 YNFKEQ come from the germline V gene. CDR3 length: 20 amino acids. V was pared by 3 bases and J by 3 bases, with 17 bases of the junction left unmatched. Data came from immunoSEQ multiplex PCR; TCRdb stores just in-frame clones and leaves some out. The sample holds about 51,000 clones; more than 70% are singletons and the top ten take roughly 3.5%. The sample was blood. This receptor was taken from a person in their forties with breast cancer. The rearrangement uses TRBV4-2 and TRBJ2-3, with 11 nucleotides matching TRBD2. CDR3 coding DNA: TGTGCCAGCAGCCATCCCCGAACTAGCGGGAGACCTCGAGCGACAGATACGCAGTATTTT. Amino acid sequence: CASSHPRTSGRPRATDTQYF.